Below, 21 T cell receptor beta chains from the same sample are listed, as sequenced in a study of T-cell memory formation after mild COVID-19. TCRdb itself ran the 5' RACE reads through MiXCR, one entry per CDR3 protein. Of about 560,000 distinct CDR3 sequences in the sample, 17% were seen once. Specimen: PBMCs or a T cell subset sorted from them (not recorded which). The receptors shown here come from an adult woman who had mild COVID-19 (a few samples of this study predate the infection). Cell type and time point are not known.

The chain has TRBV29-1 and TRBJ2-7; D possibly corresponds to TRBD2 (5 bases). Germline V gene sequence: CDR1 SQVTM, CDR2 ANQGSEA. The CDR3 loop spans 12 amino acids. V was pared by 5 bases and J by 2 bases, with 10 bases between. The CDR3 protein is CSVQDGTYEQYF. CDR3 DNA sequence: TGCAGCGTTCAGGACGGGACCTACGAGCAGTACTTC.

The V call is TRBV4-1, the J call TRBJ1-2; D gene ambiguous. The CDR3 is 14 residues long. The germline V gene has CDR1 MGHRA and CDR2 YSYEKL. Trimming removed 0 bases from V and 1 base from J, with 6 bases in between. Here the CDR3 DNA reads TGCGCCAGCAGCCAAGATCGGGTTAACTATGGCTACACCTTC. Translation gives CASSQDRVNYGYTF.

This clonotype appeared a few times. This chain's CDR3 is CASRTGQMSSGANVLTF. The CDR3 DNA follows: TGTGCCAGCAGGACGGGACAGATGAGCTCTGGGGCCAACGTCCTGACTTTC. The gene calls are TRBV6-2 or TRBV6-3 and TRBJ2-6; 7 bases map to TRBD1. CDR1 and CDR2 (germline): MNHEY, SVGEGT. The CDR3 has 17 residues. Trimming at V came to 6 bases and at J to 0 bases, leaving 8 bases not matched to a gene.

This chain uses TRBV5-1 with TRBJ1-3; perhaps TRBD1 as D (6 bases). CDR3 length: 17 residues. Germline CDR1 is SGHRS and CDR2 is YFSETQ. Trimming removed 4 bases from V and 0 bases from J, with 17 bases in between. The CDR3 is CASSLGTRTDSGNTIYF. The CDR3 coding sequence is TGCGCCAGCAGCCTAGGAACCAGGACAGACTCTGGAAACACCATATATTTT.

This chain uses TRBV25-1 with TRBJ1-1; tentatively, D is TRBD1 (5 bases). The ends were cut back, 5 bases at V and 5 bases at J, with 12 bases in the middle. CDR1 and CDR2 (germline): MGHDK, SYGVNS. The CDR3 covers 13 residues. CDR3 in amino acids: CASSKGLGTEAFF. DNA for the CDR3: TGTGCCAGCAGTAAGGGACTCGGTACTGAAGCTTTCTTT.

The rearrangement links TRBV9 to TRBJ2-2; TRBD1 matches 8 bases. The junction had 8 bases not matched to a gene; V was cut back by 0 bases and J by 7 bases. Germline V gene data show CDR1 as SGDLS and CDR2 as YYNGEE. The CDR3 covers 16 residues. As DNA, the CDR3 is TGTGCCAGCAGCGTAGGTCAGGGGGCGCGAAGCGGGGAGCTGTTTTTT. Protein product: CASSVGQGARSGELFF.

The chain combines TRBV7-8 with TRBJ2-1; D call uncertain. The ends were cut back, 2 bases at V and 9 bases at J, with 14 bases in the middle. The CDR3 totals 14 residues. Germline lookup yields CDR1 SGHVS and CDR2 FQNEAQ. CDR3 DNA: TGTGCCAGCAGCTTAAACCCCCCCCCGACTGAGCAGTTCTTC. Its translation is CASSLNPPPTEQFF.

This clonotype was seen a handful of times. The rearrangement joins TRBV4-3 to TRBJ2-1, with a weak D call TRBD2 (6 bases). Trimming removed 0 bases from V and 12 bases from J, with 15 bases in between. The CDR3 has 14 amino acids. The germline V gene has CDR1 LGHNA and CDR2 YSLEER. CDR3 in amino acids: CASSQDLVLATQFF. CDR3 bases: TGCGCCAGCAGCCAAGATCTCGTACTAGCCACGCAGTTCTTC.

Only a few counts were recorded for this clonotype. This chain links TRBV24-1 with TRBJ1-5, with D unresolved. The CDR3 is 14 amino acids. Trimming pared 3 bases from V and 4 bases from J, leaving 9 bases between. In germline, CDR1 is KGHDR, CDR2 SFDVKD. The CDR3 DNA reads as TGTGCCACCAGTGATGGAGGAGGAAATCAGCCCCAGCATTTT. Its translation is CATSDGGGNQPQHF.

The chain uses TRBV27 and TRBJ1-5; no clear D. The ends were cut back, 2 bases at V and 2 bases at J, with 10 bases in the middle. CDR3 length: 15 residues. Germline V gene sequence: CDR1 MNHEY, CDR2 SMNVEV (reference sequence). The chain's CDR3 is CASSLGVYGNQPQHF. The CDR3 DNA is TGTGCCAGCAGTTTAGGGGTTTATGGCAATCAGCCCCAGCATTTT.

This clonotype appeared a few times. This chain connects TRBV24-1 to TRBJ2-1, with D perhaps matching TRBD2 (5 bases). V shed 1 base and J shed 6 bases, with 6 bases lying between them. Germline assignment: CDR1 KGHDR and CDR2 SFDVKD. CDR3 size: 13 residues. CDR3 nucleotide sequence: TGTGCCACCAGTGATTTTCGGGGCAATGAGCAGTTCTTC. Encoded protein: CATSDFRGNEQFF.

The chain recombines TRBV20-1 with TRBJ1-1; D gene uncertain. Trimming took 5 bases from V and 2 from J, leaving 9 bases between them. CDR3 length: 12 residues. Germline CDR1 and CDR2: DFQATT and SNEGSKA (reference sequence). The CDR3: CSALHINTEAFF. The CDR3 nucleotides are TGCAGTGCTTTACACATCAACACTGAAGCTTTCTTT.

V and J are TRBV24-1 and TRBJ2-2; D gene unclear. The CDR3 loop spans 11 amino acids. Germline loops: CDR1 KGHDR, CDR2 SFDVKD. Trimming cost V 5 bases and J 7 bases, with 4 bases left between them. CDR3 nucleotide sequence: TGTGCCACCAGTGTGAGCGGGGAGCTGTTTTTT. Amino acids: CATSVSGELFF.

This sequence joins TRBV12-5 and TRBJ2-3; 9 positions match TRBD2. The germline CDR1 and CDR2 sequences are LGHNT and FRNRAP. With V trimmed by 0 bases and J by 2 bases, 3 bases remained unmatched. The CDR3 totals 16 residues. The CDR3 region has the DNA TGTGCTAGTGGTTTGGTCGGGACTAGCAACACAGATACGCAGTATTTT. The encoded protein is CASGLVGTSNTDTQYF. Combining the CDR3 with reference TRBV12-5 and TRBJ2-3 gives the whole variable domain DARVTQTPRHKVTEMGQEVTMRCQPILGHNTVFWYRQTMMQGLELLAYFRNRAPLDDSGMPKDRFSAEMPDATLATLKIQPSEPRDSAVYFCASGLVGTSNTDTQYFGPGTRLTVL.

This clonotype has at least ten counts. The CDR3 loop reads CSASKRVGADTQYF. The CDR3 DNA reads TGCAGTGCTAGCAAGCGGGTGGGGGCAGATACGCAGTATTTT. The V gene is TRBV20-1, the J gene TRBJ2-3; D might be TRBD2 (6 bases). This CDR3 is built from 14 residues. Germline CDR1 is DFQATT and CDR2 is SNEGSKA (reference sequence). Trimming took 3 bases from V and 4 from J, leaving 14 bases between them.

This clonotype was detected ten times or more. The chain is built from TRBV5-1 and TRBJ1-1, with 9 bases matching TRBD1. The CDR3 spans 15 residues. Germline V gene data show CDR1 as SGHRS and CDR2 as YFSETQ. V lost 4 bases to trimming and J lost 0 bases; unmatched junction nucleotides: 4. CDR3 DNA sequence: TGCGCCAGCAGCGACAGACAGGGGGTGAACACTGAAGCTTTCTTT. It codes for CASSDRQGVNTEAFF.

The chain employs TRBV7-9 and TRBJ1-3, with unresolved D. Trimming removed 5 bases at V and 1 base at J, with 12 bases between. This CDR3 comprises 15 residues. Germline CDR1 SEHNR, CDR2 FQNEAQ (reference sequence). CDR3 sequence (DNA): TGTGCCAGCAGCCCAAGGACTTATTCTGGAAACACCATATATTTT. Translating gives CASSPRTYSGNTIYF.

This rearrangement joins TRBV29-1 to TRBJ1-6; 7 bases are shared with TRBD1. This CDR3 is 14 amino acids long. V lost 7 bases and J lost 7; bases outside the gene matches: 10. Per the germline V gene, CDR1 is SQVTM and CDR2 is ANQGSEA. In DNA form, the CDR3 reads TGCAGCGCGACTACCGGGACAGCCAATTCACCCCTCCACTTT. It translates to CSATTGTANSPLHF.

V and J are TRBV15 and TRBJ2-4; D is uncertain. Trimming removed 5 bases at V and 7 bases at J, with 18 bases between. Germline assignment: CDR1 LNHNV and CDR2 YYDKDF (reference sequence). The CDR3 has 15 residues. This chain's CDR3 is CATSPEWAAANIQYF. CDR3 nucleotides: TGTGCCACCAGCCCCGAGTGGGCAGCCGCGAACATTCAGTACTTC. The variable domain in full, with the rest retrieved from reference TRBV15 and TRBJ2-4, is DAMVIQNPRYQVTQFGKPVTLSCSQTLNHNVMYWYQQKSSQAPKLLFHYYDKDFNNEADTPDNFQSRRPNTSFCFLDIRSPGLGDTAMYLCATSPEWAAANIQYFGAGTRLSVL.

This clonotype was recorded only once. This CDR3 reads CASTQGQHTNSPLHF. CDR3 in DNA: TGTGCCAGCACCCAGGGACAGCACACCAATTCACCCCTCCACTTT. The V call is TRBV6-5, the J call TRBJ1-6; 7 nucleotides line up with TRBD1. V lost 7 bases and J lost 7; bases outside the gene matches: 10. The length of the CDR3 is 15 residues. In germline, CDR1 is MNHEY, CDR2 SVGAGI.

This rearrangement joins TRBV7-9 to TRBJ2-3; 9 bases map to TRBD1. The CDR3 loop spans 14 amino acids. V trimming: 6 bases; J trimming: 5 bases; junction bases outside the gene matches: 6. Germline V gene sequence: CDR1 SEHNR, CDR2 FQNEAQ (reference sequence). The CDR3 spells CASRQTGGGDTQYF. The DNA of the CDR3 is TGTGCCAGCAGACAGACAGGGGGTGGAGATACGCAGTATTTT.